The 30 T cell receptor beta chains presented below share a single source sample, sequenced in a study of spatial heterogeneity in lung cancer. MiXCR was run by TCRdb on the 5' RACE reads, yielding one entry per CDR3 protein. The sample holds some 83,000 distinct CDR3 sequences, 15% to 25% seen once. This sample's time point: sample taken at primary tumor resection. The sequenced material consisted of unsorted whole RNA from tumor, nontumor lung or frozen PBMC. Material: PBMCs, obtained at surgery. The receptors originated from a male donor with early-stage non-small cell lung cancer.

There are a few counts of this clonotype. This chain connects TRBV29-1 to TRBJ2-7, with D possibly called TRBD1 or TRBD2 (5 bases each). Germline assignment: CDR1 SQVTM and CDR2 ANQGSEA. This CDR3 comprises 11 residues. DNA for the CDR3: TGCAGTATTACGAGGGGCCGGGAGCAGTACTTC. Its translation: CSITRGREQYF.

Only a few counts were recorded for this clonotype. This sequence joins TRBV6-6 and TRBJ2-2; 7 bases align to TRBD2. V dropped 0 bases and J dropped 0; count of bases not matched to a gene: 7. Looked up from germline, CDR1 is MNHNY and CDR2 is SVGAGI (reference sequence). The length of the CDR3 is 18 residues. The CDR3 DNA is TGTGCCAGCAGTTACTCGAGTAGCGGGCTAACGAACACCGGGGAGCTGTTTTTT. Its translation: CASSYSSSGLTNTGELFF.

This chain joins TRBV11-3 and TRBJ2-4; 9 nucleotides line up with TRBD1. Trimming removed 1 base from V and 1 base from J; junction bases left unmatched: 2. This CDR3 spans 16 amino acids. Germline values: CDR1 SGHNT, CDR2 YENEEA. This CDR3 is CASSLGQGEAKNIQYF. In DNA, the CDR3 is TGTGCCAGCAGCTTAGGACAGGGGGAGGCCAAAAACATTCAGTACTTC.

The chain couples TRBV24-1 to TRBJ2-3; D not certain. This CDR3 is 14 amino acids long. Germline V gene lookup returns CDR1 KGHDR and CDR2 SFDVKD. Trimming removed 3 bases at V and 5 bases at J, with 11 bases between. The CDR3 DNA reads TGTGCCACCAGTGATCCCCGAAAGGGAGATACGCAGTATTTT. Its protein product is CATSDPRKGDTQYF.

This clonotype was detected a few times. CDR3 protein: CASSLTSGSISNEQFF. The CDR3 DNA follows: TGTGCCAGCTCACTCACCAGCGGGAGTATATCCAATGAGCAGTTCTTC. The rearrangement joins TRBV18 to TRBJ2-1, with TRBD2 matching 8 bases. This CDR3 region has 16 residues. V lost 4 bases to trimming and J lost 6 bases; unmatched junction nucleotides: 11. Germline CDR1 KGHSH, CDR2 LQKENI.

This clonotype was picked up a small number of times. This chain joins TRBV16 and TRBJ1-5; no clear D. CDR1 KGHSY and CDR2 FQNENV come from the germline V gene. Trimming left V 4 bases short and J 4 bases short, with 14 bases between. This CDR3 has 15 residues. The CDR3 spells CASSPTGAMNQPQHF. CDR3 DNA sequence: TGTGCCAGCAGCCCAACGGGCGCTATGAATCAGCCCCAGCATTTT. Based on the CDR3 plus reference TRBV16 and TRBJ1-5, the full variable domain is GEEVAQTPKHLVRGEGQKAKLYCAPIKGHSYVFWYQQVLKNEFKFLISFQNENVFDETGMPKERFSAKCLPNSPCSLEIQATKLEDSAVYFCASSPTGAMNQPQHFGDGTRLSIL.

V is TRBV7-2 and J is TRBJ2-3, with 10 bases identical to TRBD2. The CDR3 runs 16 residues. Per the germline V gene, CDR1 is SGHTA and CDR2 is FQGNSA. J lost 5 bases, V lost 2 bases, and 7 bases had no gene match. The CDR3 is CASSLLERGGRDTQYF. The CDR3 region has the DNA TGTGCCAGCAGCTTACTCGAGCGGGGGGGGCGAGATACGCAGTATTTT.

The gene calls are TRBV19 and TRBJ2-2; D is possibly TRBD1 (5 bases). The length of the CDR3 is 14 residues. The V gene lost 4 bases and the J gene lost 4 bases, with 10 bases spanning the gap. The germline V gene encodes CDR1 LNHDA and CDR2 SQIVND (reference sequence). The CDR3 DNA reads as TGTGCCAGTAGTAAAAGACAGAGCACCGGGGAGCTGTTTTTT. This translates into CASSKRQSTGELFF.

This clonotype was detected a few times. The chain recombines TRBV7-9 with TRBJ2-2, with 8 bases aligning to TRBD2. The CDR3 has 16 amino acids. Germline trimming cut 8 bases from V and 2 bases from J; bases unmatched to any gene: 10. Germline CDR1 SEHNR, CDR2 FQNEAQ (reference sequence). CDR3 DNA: TGTGCCAGCGGAGCGGGAGCAATCGGAAACACCGGGGAGCTGTTTTTT. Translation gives CASGAGAIGNTGELFF.

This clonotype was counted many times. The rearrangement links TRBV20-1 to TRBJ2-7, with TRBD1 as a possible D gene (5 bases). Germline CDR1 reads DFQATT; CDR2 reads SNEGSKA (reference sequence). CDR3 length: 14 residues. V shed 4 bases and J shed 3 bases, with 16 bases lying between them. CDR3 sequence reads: CSAITHTGRYEQYF. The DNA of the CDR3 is TGCAGTGCTATAACACATACAGGTCGCTACGAGCAGTACTTC.

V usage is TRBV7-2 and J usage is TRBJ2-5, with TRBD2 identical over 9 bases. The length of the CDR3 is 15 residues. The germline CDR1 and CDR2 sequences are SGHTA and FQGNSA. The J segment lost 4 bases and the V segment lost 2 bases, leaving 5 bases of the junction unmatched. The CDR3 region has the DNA TGTGCCAGCAGCTTATCGCGGGGGGGCCCAGAGACCCAGTACTTC. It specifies CASSLSRGGPETQYF.

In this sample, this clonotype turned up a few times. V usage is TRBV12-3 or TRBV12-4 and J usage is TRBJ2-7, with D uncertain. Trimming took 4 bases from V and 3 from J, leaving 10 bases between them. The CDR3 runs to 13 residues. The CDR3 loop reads CASSSNERYEQYF. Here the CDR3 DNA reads TGTGCCAGCAGTTCAAACGAGCGCTACGAGCAGTACTTC.

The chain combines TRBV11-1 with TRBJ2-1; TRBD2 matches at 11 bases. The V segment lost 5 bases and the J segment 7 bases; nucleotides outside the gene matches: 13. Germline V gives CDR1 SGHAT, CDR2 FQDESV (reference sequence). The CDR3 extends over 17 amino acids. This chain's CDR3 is CASSLRLAGTLGNEQFF. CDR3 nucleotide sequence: TGTGCCAGCAGCCTTCGACTAGCGGGGACCCTTGGGAATGAGCAGTTCTTC.

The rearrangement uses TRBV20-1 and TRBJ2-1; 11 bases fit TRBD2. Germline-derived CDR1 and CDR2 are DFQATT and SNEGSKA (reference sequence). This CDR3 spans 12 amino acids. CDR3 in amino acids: CATSGSRREQFF. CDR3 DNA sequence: TGCGCCACTAGCGGGAGTAGGCGTGAGCAGTTCTTC.

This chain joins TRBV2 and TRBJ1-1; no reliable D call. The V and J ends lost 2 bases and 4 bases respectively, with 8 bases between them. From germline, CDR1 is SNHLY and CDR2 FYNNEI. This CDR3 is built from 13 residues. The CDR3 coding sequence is TGTGCCAGCAGTGAATTGGAGGGCACTGAAGCTTTCTTT. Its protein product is CASSELEGTEAFF.

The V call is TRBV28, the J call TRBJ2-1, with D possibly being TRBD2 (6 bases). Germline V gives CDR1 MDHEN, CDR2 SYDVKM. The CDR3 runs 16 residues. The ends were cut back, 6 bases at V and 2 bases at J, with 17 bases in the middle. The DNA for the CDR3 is TGTGCCAGCAGCGCGCCGGGACTTAACCCCTACAATGAGCAGTTCTTC. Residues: CASSAPGLNPYNEQFF.

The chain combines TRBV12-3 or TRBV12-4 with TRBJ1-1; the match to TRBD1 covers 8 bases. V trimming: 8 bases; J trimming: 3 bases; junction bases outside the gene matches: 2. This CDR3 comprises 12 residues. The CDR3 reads CASLDRDTEAFF. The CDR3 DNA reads TGTGCCAGCTTGGACAGGGACACTGAAGCTTTCTTT.

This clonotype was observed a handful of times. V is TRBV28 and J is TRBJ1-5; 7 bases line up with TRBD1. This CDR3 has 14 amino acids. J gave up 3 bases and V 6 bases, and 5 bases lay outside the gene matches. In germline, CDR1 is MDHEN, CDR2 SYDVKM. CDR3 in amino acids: CASSRGFLNQPQHF. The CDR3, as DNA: TGTGCCAGCAGCAGGGGGTTTCTCAATCAGCCCCAGCATTTT.

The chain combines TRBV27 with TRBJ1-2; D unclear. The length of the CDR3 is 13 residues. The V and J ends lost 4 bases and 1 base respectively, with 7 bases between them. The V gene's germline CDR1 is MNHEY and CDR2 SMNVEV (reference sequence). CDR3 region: CASSSDNNYGYTF. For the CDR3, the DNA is TGTGCCAGCAGTTCTGACAATAACTATGGCTACACCTTC.

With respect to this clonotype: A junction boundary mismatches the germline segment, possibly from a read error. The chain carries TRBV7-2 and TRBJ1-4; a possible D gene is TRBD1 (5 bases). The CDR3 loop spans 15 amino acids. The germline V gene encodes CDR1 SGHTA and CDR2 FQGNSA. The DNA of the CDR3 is TGTGGCAGCAGCTCGCAGGGTGCAACTAATGAAAAACTGTTTTTT. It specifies CGSSSQGATNEKLFF. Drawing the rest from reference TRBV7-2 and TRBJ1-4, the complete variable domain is GAGVSQSPSNKVTEKGKDVELRCDPISGHTALYWYRQSLGQGLEFLIYFQGNSAPDKSGLPSDRFSAERTGGSVSTLTIQRTQQEDSAVYLCGSSSQGATNEKLFFGSGTQLSVL.

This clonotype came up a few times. The CDR3 region is CASSLFAGGNEQFF. The DNA for the CDR3 is TGTGCCAGCTCACTGTTTGCGGGAGGGAATGAGCAGTTCTTC. The chain links TRBV18 to TRBJ2-1, with 9 bases fitting TRBD2. This CDR3 is 14 amino acids long. V was clipped by 4 bases and J by 7 bases; unmatched bases: 5. Germline values: CDR1 KGHSH, CDR2 LQKENI.

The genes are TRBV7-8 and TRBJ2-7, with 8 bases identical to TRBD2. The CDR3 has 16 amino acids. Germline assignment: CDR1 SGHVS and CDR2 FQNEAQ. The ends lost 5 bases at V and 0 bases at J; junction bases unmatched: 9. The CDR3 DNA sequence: TGTGCCAGCAGCCTTACTGGAGCGGGGGCCTCCTACGAGCAGTACTTC. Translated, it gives CASSLTGAGASYEQYF. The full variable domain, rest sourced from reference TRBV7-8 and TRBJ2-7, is GAGVSQSPRYKVAKRGQDVALRCDPISGHVSLFWYQQALGQGPEFLTYFQNEAQLDKSGLPSDRFFAERPEGSVSTLKIQRTQQEDSAVYLCASSLTGAGASYEQYFGPGTRLTVT.

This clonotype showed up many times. DNA for the CDR3: TGTGCCAGCAGCCCAGACACAGTCAATCAGCCCCAGCATTTT. Protein: CASSPDTVNQPQHF. The chain couples TRBV7-9 to TRBJ1-5; D is ambiguous. Germline values: CDR1 SEHNR, CDR2 FQNEAQ (reference sequence). The CDR3 loop spans 14 amino acids. V gave up 5 bases and J gave up 3 bases, with 11 bases separating them.

Here the CDR3 reads CANNRQGSPYEQYF. The CDR3 nucleotides read TGTGCCAACAACAGACAGGGCTCTCCCTACGAGCAGTACTTC. The rearrangement joins TRBV27 to TRBJ2-7; 7 positions agree with TRBD1. CDR1 MNHEY and CDR2 SMNVEV come from the germline V gene (reference sequence). The CDR3 totals 14 residues. Germline trimming cut 10 bases from V and 2 bases from J; bases unmatched to any gene: 11.

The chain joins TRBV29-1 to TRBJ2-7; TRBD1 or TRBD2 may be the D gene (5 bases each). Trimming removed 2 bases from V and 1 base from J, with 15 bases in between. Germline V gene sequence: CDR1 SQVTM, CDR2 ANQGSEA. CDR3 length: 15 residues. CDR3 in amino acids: CSVERGSGASYEQYF. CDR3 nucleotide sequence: TGCAGCGTTGAACGCGGTTCCGGGGCTTCCTACGAGCAGTACTTC.

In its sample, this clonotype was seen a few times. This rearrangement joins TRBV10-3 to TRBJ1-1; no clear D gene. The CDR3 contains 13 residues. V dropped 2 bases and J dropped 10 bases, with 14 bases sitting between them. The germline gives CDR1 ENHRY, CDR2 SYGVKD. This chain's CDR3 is CAISEGPGWGAFF. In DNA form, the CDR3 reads TGTGCCATCAGTGAGGGTCCAGGTTGGGGAGCTTTCTTT.

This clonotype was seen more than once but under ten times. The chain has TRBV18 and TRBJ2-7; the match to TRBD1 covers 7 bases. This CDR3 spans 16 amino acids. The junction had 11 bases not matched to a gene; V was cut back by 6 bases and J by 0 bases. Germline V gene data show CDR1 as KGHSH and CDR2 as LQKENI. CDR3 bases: TGTGCCAGCTCTCAGACCGGGACAGAGAGCTCCTACGAGCAGTACTTC. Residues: CASSQTGTESSYEQYF.

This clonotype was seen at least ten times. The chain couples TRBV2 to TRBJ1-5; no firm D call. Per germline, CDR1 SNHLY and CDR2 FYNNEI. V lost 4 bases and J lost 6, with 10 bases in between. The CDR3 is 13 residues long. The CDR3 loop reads CASSGQPTQPQHF. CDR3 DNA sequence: TGTGCCAGCAGTGGACAACCGACTCAGCCCCAGCATTTT.

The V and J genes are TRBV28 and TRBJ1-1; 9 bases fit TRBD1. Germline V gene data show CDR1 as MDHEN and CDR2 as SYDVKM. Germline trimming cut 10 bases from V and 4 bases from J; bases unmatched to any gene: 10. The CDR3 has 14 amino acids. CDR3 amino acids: CATEGQGLFTEAFF. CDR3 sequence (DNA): TGTGCCACTGAGGGACAGGGACTTTTCACTGAAGCTTTCTTT.

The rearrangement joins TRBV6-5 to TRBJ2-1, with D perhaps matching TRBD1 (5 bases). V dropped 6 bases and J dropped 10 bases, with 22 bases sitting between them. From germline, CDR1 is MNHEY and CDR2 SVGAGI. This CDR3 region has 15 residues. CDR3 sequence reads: CASRAQGRLVGEQFF. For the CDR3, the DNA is TGTGCCAGCAGGGCCCAGGGAAGACTGGTCGGGGAGCAGTTCTTC.